Listed below are T cell receptor beta chains from one sample, sequenced in a study of blood T cell repertoires in COVID-19. Sequenced by immunoSEQ multiplex PCR; TCRdb stores in-frame clones only, minus some. The sample shows hundreds of thousands of clones, about 89% of them seen only once. Sequencing input: peripheral blood. The source is a woman aged 25 to 39 with acute or convalescent COVID-19. CDR3s include the opening cysteine and the closing phenylalanine or tryptophan. The D gene is left open where the match is weak. The size field is filled for only some rows; it gives once, few, many or a size class.

>TRBD2|TRBV7-2|TRBJ2-7|NA
TGTGCCAGCAGCTTTCCTAGCGGGGGGAGACCCTACGAGCAGTACTTC
CASSFPSGGRPYEQYF
>TRBD2|TRBV6-5|TRBJ2-5|NA
TGTGCCAGCAGCGCCTACCCTAGCGGATCAGAGACCCAGTACTTC
CASSAYPSGSETQYF
>TRBD2|TRBV7-3|TRBJ2-1|NA
TGTGCCAGCAGCGGAACTAGCGGGGGGGCCTACAATGAGCAGTTCTTC
CASSGTSGGAYNEQFF
>NA|TRBV28|TRBJ1-3|NA
TGTGCCACCCGCTGGCGGTCTGGAAACACCATATATTTT
CATRWRSGNTIYF
>NA|TRBV6-5|TRBJ1-5|NA
TGTGCCAGTAACGGACAGATGAATCAGCCCCAGCATTTT
CASNGQMNQPQHF
>NA|TRBV6-4|TRBJ2-3|NA
TGTGCCAGCGCCATCACCCGGGGGAGCACAGATACGCAGTATTTT
CASAITRGSTDTQYF
>TRBD2|TRBV7-8|TRBJ2-4|NA
TGTGCCAGCAGAACTAGCGGGGGGGCCGGAGACATTCAGTACTTC
CASRTSGGAGDIQYF
>NA|TRBV21-1|TRBJ1-2|once
TGTGCCAGCAGTCTACCCTGTGACAGGGTGGGCTACACCTTC
CASSLPCDRVGYTF
>NA|TRBV6-7|TRBJ1-2|NA
TGTGCTATATATGACCCCCCCCGGGACTATGGCTACACCTTC
CAIYDPPRDYGYTF
>NA|TRBV5-5|TRBJ1-2|NA
TGTGCCAGCAGCTTCCAGGGTAGGGGAGGCTACACCTTC
CASSFQGRGGYTF
>NA|TRBV3-1/TRBV3-2|TRBJ2-2|NA
TGTGCCAGCAGCCAAGATCCTGGAGGAGGGGAGCTGTTTTTT
CASSQDPGGGELFF
>NA|TRBV18|TRBJ1-2|NA
TGTGCCAGCTCCCCCGGGAGTATTTCATATGGCTACACCTTC
CASSPGSISYGYTF